This entry concerns a single T cell receptor beta chain. Its antigen is currently unknown. Germline V gene lookup returns CDR1 GTSNPN and CDR2 SVGIG (reference sequence). The CDR3 spans 14 residues. Trimming shortened V by 3 bases and J by 5 bases, and 14 bases separated the two germline ends. The data are from a study of OX40 agonist ivuxolimab in advanced cancers. Overall study context: Three patients, one with hepatocellular carcinoma and two with cutaneous melanoma, achieved partial responses. Notes on the study in general: Normalized expansion of T-cell clones was also low for some nonresponders. CD4+ and CD8+ T cells in blood underwent clonal expansion by week 6 at 0.1 to 3.0 mg/kg.

The timepoints at which blood was sampled were baseline, cycle 4 day 1, and cycle 7 day 1. Only in-frame clones appear in the TCRdb table, and some are missing; sequencing was by immunoSEQ multiplex PCR. The repertoire consists of approximately 70,000 clones, with under 95% occurring once and the leading ten covering 0.8% to 1.2%. The receptor was isolated from an adult with an advanced solid tumor such as melanoma, head and neck, liver or kidney cancer. Sequencing was performed on CD4+ or CD8+ T cells sorted from blood, taken in a trial of the OX40 agonist ivuxolimab. This rearrangement joins TRBV30 to TRBJ1-5; maybe TRBD1 (5 bases). CDR3 residues: CAWSAGTADQPQHF. CDR3 DNA: TGTGCCTGGAGCGCCGGGACGGCGGATCAGCCCCAGCATTTT.